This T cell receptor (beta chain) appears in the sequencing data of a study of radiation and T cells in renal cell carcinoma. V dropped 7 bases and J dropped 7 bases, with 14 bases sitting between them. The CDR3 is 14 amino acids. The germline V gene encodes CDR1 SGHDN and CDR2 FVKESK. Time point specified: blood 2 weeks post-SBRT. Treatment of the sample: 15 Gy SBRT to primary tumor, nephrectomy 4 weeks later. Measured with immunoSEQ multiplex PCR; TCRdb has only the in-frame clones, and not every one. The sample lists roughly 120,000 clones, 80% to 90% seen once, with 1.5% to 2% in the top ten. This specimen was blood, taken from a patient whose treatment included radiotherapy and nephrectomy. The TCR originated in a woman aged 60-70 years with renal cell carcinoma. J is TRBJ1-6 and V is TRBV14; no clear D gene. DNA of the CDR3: TGTGCCAGCAAAAAGTTCGGGCTCAATTCACCCCTCCACTTT. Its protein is CASKKFGLNSPLHF.